Sequencing of this T cell receptor (beta chain) was carried out in a study of blood T cell repertoires in COVID-19. At the level of the study: Samples of COVID-19 (acute and convalescent) were obtained from the United States, Italy and Spain. Sources were T cells, B-cell-depleted T cells, or PBMCs; the material itself was cDNA or gDNA.

In the source study's methods: Reference gene primers were amplified, and this amplification served to estimate nucleated cell counts. TCRdb keeps only in-frame clones here, not all; method: immunoSEQ multiplex PCR. That table gives V, J and clone size, and the DNA gave D and trimming. This table holds around 230,000 clones, approximately 86% found once. CDR3 length: 16 residues. V was pared by 2 bases and J by 2 bases, with 13 bases between. Germline CDR1 KGHSH, CDR2 LQKENI. V gene TRBV18 combines with J gene TRBJ1-5, with D hard to call. This TCR came from a man aged 55 to 70 who had recovered from COVID-19. The sequenced material came from peripheral blood. The DNA of the CDR3 is TGTGCCAGCTCACCAATTCGATCGGGTGGCAATCAGCCCCAGCATTTT. It specifies CASSPIRSGGNQPQHF.